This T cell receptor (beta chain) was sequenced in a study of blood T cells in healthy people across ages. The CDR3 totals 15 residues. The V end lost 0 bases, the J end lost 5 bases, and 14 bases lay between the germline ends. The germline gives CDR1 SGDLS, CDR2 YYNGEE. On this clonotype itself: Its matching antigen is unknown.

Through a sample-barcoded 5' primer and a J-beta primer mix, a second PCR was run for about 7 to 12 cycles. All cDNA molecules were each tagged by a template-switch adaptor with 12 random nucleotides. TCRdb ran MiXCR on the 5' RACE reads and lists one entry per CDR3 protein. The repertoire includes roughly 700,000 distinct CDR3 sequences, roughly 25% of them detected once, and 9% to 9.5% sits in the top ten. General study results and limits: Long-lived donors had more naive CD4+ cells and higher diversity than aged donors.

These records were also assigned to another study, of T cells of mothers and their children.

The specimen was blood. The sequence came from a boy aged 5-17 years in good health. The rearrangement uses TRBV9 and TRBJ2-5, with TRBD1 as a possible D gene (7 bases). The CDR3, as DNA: TGTGCCAGCAGCGTAGATGAGGGGGCGGGGGAGACCCAGTACTTC. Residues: CASSVDEGAGETQYF. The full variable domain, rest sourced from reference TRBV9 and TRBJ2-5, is DSGVTQTPKHLITATGQRVTLRCSPRSGDLSVYWYQQSLDQGLQFLIQYYNGEERAKGNILERFSAQQFPDLHSELNLSSLELGDSALYFCASSVDEGAGETQYFGPGTRLLVL.